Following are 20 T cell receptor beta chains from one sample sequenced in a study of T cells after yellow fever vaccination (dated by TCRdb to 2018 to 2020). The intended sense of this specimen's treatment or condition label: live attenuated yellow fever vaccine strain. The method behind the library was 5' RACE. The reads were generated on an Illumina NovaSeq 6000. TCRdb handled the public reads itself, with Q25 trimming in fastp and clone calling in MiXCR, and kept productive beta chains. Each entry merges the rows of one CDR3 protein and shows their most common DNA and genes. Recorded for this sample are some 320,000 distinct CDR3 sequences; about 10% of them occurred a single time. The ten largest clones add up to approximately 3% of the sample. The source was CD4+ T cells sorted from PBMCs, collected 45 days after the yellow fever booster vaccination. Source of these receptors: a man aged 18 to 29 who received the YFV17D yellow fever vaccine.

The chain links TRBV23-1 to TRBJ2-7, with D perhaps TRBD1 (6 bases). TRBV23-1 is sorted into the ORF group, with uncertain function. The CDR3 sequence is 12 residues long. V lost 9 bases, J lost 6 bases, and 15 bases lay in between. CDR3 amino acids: CARYRDTLEQYV. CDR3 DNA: TGCGCCAGGTACCGGGACACTCTCGAGCAGTACGTC.

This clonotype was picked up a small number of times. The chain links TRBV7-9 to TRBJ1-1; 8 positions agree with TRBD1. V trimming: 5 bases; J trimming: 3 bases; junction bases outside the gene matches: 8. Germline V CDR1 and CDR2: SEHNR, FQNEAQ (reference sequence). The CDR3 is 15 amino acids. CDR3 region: CASSPQGAQDTEAFF. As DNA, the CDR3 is TGTGCCAGCAGCCCCCAGGGGGCGCAGGACACTGAAGCTTTCTTT.

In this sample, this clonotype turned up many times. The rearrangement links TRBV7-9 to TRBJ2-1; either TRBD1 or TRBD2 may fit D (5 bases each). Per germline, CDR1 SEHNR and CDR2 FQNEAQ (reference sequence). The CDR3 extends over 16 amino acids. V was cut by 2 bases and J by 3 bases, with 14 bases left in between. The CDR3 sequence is CASSLHGALVYNEQFF. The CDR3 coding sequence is TGTGCCAGCAGCTTACACGGGGCCCTTGTCTACAATGAGCAGTTCTTC.

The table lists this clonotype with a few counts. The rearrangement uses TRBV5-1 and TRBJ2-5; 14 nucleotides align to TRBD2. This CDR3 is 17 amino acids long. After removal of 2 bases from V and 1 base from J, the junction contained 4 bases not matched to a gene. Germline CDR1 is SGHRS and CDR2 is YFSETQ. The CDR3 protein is CASSFRLAGGSQETQYF. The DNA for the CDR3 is TGCGCCAGCAGCTTTAGACTAGCGGGGGGGTCCCAAGAGACCCAGTACTTC.

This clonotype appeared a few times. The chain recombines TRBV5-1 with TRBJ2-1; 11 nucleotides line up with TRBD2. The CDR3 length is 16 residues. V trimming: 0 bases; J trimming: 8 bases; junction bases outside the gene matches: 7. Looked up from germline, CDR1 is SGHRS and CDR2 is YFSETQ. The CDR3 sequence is CASSLERASGGYEQFF. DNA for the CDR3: TGCGCCAGCAGCTTGGAGCGGGCTAGCGGGGGGTATGAGCAGTTCTTC. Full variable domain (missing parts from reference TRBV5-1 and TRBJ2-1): KAGVTQTPRYLIKTRGQQVTLSCSPISGHRSVSWYQQTPGQGLQFLFEYFSETQRNKGNFPGRFSGRQFSNSRSEMNVSTLELGDSALYLCASSLERASGGYEQFFGPGTRLTVL.

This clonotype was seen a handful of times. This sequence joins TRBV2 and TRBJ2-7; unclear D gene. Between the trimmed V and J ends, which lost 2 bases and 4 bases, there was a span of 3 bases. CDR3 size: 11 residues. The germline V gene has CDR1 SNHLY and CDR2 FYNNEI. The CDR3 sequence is CASSEMYEQYF. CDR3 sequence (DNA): TGTGCCAGCAGTGAAATGTACGAGCAGTACTTC.

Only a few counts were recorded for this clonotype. DNA of the CDR3: TGTGCCAGCCGCAAGACGGAGGGGGCCTACGAGCAGTACTTC. It codes for CASRKTEGAYEQYF. The chain couples TRBV12-3 or TRBV12-4 to TRBJ2-7, with D tentatively TRBD1 or TRBD2 (6 bases each). V was pared by 8 bases and J by 2 bases, with 16 bases between. CDR3 length: 14 amino acids.

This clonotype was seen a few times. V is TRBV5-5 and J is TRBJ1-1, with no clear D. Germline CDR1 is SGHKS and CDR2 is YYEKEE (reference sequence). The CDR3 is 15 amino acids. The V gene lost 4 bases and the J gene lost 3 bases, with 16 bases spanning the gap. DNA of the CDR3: TGTGCCAGCAGCCCCAACCGGGCGGGATACACTGAAGCTTTCTTT. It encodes CASSPNRAGYTEAFF.

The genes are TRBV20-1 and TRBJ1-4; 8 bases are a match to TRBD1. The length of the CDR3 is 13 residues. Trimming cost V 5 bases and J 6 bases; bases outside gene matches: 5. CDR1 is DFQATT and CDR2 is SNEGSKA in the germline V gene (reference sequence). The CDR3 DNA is TGCAGTGCTTCTGACAGGGGTTATGAAAAACTGTTTTTT. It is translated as CSASDRGYEKLFF.

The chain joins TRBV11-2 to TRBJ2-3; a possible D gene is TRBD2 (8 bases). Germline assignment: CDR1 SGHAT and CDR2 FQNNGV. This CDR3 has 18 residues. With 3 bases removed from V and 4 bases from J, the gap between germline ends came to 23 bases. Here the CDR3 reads CASSLGISGLGGADTQYF. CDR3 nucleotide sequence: TGTGCCAGCAGCTTGGGCATATCGGGACTAGGGGGCGCAGATACGCAGTATTTT.

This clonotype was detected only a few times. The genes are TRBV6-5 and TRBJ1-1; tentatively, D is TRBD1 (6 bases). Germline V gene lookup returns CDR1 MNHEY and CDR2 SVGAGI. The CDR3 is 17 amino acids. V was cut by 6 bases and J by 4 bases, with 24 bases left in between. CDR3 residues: CASSALGGAPSSTEAFF. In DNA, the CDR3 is TGTGCCAGCAGCGCGTTGGGGGGGGCGCCGAGTAGCACTGAAGCTTTCTTT.

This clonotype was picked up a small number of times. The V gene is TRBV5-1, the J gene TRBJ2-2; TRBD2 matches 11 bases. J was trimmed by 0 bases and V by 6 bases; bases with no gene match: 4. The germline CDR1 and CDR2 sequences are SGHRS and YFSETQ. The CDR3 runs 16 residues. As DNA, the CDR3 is TGCGCCAGCAAATCTAGCGGGGGGACGAACACCGGGGAGCTGTTTTTT. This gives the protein CASKSSGGTNTGELFF.

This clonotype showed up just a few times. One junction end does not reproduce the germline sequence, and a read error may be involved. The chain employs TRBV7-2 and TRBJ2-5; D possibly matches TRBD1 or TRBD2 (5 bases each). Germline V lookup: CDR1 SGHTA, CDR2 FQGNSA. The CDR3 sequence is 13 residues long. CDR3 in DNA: TGTGCCAGCACCTTATATGGGGGAGAGACCCAGTACTTC. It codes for CASTLYGGETQYF.

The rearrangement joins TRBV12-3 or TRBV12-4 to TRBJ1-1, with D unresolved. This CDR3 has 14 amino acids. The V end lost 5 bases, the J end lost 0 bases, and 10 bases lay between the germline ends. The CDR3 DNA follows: TGTGCCAGCAGTGTGACACAGATGAACACTGAAGCTTTCTTT. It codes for CASSVTQMNTEAFF.

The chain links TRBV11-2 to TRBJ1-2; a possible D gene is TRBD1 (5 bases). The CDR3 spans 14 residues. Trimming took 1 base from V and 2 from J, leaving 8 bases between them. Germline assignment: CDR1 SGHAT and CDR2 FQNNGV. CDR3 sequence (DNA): TGTGCCAGCAGCTTAGGAGGACAAAACTATGGCTACACCTTC. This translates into CASSLGGQNYGYTF. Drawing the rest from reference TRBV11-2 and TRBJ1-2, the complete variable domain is EAGVAQSPRYKIIEKRQSVAFWCNPISGHATLYWYQQILGQGPKLLIQFQNNGVVDDSQLPKDRFSAERLKGVDSTLKIQPAKLEDSAVYLCASSLGGQNYGYTFGSGTRLTVV.

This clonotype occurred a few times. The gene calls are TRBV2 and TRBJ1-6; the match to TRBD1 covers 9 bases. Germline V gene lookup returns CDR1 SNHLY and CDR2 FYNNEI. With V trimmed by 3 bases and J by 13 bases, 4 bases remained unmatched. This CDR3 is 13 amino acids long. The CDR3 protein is CASSETGGVPLHF. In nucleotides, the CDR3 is TGTGCCAGCAGTGAGACAGGGGGAGTTCCCCTCCACTTT.

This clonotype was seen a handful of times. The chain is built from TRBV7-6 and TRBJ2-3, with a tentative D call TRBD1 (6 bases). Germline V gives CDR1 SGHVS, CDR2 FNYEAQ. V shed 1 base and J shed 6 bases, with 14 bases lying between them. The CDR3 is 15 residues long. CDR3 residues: CASSLVGQGIDTQYF. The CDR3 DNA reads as TGTGCCAGCAGCTTAGTCGGGCAGGGGATCGATACGCAGTATTTT.

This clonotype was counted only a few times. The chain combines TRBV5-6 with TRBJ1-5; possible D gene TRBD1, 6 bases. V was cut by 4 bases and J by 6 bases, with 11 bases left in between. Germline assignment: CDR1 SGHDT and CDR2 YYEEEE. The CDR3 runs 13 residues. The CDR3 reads CASSEQGGQPQHF. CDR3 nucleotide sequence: TGTGCCAGCAGCGAACAGGGCGGTCAGCCCCAGCATTTT.

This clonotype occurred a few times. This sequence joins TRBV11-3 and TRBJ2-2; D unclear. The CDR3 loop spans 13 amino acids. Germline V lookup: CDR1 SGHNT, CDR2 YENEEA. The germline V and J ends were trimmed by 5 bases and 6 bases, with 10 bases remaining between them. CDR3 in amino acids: CASSNRRSGELFF. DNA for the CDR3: TGTGCCAGCAGCAACCGTCGGTCCGGGGAGCTGTTTTTT.

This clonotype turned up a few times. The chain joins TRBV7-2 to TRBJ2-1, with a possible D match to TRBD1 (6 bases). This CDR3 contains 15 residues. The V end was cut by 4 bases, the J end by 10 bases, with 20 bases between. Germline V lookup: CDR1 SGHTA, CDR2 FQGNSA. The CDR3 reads CASSSQNRVNGEQFF. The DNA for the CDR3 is TGTGCCAGCAGCTCCCAAAACAGGGTTAATGGGGAGCAGTTCTTC.